This T cell receptor (beta chain) was recorded in a study of blood T cell repertoires in COVID-19 (dated by TCRdb to about 2020). General notes on the study: Samples covering the acute and convalescent phases of COVID-19 were provided by collaborators in the United States, Italy and Spain. The prospective study material was composed of cDNA or gDNA derived from T cells, B-cell-depleted T cells, or PBMCs. The dataset comprised deeply sampled blood TCRbeta repertoires from subjects exposed to, actively infected with, or recovered from COVID-19. The repertoires were made available in a free public database intended to serve as a resource for research on the immune response to SARS-CoV-2. The samples were drawn from the first 160 participants of the ongoing ImmuneRACE study and from about 1,200 subjects provided by 6 global collaborators. Nearly every sample came with metadata listing a de-identified subject ID, COVID-19 status, age in years and sex. HLA class I and class II types, where available, came from metadata supplied by the sample provider rather than from assay-based typing. Overall results and qualifications from the work: The quantity of clinical and demographic metadata differed by source and by participant and was supplied without curation.

Participants in the prospective study were enrolled through a virtual design, were aged about 18 to 89 years, and lived in roughly 24 United States geographic areas. To assign participants to cohorts, the prospective study relied on clinical history that participants themselves reported in a screening survey and a study questionnaire. Recovered participants in ImmuneRACE Cohort 3 were defined as having two consecutive negative NP/OP PCR tests, clearance from a healthcare professional, or resolution of symptoms. In the prospective study, mobile phlebotomists collected whole blood, serum and a nasopharyngeal or oropharyngeal swab from each participant. Participants in the prospective study had the option to provide additional blood draws and questionnaires over an approximately two-month period. Before DNA extraction, prospective study blood samples were shipped either frozen or at room temperature.

TCRbeta CDR3 regions were amplified from genomic DNA by means of the immunoSEQ Assay, a bias-controlled multiplex PCR. In the paper's pipeline: Within the assay, amplification of reference gene primers was used to estimate how many nucleated cells each sample contained. Sequence reads were collapsed and filtered to measure the absolute abundance of every unique TCRbeta CDR3 rearrangement. Productive Simpson clonality was computed per sample as the square root of Simpson's diversity index over productive rearrangements. TCRdb obtained this table from immuneACCESS and retained in-frame rearrangements with V and J assigned. These tables miss some clones; where compared with another copy, unresolved V genes account for less than half of the shortfall, and the remainder is unexplained. V and J calls and clone size come straight from that table; D and trimming were deduced from the DNA. The sample contains 350,000 to 550,000 clones, 75% to 90% of them found a single time. Around 1.1% of the sample rests with the top ten.

As to this clone: Its binding antigen is unknown. Base qualities were left out, and no much larger clone turns up one base away.

The CDR3, from cysteine to phenylalanine, totals 14 residues. Solely the CDR3 DNA is kept, with 42 bases framed from the first base. At the junction V is shortened by 6 bases and J by 0 bases; bases outside the gene matches: 4. Sequences MDHEN (CDR1) and SYDVKM (CDR2) are obtained from the germline V gene. The material sequenced was PBMCs or T cells enriched from blood (not recorded which). The clonotype originates from a man younger than 45 who had recovered from COVID-19. The sequence links TRBV28 to TRBJ1-1, and 7 junction bases match TRBD1. The encoded CDR3 is CASRPDRMNTEAFF. Here is the DNA: TGTGCCAGCAGACCGGACAGGATGAACACTGAAGCTTTCTTT.